The 4 T cell receptor beta chains reported below all come from one sample, sequenced in a study of regulatory T cells in long-lasting Graves disease. Described time point: persistent/refractory GD, antithyroid drugs over 5 years with positive TRAb. Making the TCR library involved RNA that had been extracted from PBMCs. Arm-PCR with iRepertoire HTBI primers amplified the CDR3 regions for these TCR beta libraries. TCRdb reprocessed the multiplex PCR reads via MiXCR and lists one record per CDR3 protein. The profile shows some 450,000 distinct CDR3 sequences, about 25% of them singletons. Specimen: peripheral blood mononuclear cells (PBMCs), collected when the disease was refractory, from a patient treated with antithyroid drugs. These receptors were collected from a female donor with Graves disease.

The chain is built from TRBV29-1 and TRBJ1-5; D possibly corresponds to TRBD1 (5 bases). From germline, CDR1 is SQVTM and CDR2 ANQGSEA. Deletions cut 0 bases from V and 7 bases from J, with 13 bases between. The CDR3 sequence is 14 residues long. DNA for the CDR3: TGCAGCGTTGAAGAGGGGGTTCAACAACAGCCCCAGCATTTT. Translated: CSVEEGVQQQPQHF.

This chain joins TRBV3-1 and TRBJ2-7; TRBD2 agrees at 8 bases. The germline V gene has CDR1 LGHDT and CDR2 YNNKEL (reference sequence). The CDR3 contains 16 residues. Trimming removed 1 base from V and 2 bases from J; junction bases left unmatched: 7. The CDR3 nucleotides are TGTGCCAGCAGCCAAGGGGAAGCGGGAGCACCCTACGAGCAGTACTTC. This gives the protein CASSQGEAGAPYEQYF.

For this clonotype: This may come from a read error, since a much larger clone is one base off. The V and J genes are TRBV7-6 and TRBJ2-5, with 7 bases that match TRBD1. Germline assignment: CDR1 SGHVS and CDR2 FNYEAQ. CDR3 length: 15 residues. The CDR3 DNA sequence: TGTGCCAGCAGCTTAGTGGCAGGGGGAAGAGAGGCCCAGTACTTC. Protein: CASSLVAGGREAQYF.

The chain is built from TRBV6-1 and TRBJ1-1, with a tentative D call TRBD1 (5 bases). Trimming removed 7 bases at V and 0 bases at J, with 9 bases between. This CDR3 has 13 residues. CDR1 MNHNS and CDR2 SASEGT come from the germline V gene. CDR3 sequence: CASMGGVNTEAFF. The CDR3 coding sequence is TGTGCCAGCATGGGGGGAGTGAACACTGAAGCTTTCTTT.